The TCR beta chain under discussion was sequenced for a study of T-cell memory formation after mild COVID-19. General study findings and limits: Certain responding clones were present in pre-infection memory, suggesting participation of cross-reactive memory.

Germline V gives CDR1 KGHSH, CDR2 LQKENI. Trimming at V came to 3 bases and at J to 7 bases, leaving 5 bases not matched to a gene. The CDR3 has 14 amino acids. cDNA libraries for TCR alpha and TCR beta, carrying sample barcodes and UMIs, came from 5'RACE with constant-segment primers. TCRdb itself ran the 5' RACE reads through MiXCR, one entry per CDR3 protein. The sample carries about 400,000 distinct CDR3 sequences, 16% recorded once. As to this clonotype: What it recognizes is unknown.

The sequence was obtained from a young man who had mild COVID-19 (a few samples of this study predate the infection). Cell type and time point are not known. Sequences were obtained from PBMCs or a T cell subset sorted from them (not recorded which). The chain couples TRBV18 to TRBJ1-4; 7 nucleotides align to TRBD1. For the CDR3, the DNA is TGTGCCAGCTCACCCAGGGACAGTTTTGAAAAACTGTTTTTT. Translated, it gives CASSPRDSFEKLFF.